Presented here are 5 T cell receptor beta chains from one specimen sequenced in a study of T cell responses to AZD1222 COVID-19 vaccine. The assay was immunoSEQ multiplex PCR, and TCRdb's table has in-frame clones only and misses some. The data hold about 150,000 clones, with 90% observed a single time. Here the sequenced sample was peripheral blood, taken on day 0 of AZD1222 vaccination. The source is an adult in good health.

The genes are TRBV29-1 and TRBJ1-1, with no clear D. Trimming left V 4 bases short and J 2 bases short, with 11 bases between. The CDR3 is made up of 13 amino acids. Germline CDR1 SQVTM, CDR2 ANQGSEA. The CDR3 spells CSVARAYNTEAFF. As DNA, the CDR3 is TGCAGCGTTGCCCGGGCATATAACACTGAAGCTTTCTTT.

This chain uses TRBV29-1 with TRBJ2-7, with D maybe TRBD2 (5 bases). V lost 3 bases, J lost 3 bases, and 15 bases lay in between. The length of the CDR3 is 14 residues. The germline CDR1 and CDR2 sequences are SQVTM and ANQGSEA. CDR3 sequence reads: CSVEGSDSIYEQYF. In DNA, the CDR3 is TGCAGCGTTGAGGGTTCGGACTCCATCTACGAGCAGTACTTC.

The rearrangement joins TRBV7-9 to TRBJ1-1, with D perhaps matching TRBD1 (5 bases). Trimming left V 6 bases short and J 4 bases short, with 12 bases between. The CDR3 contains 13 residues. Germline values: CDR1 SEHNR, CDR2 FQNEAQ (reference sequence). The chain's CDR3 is CASRTQGGTEAFF. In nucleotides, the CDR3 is TGTGCCAGCAGGACTCAGGGTGGCACTGAAGCTTTCTTT.

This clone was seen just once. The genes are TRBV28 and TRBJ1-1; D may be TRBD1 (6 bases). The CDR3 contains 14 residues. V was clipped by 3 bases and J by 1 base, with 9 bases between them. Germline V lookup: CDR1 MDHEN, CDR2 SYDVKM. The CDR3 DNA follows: TGTGCCAGCAGTTTGCCGGGGGCGAACACTGAAGCTTTCTTT. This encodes CASSLPGANTEAFF.

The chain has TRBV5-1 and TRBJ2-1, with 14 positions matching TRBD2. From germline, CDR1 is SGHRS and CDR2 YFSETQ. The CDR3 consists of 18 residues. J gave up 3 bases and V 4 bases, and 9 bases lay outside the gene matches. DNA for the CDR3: TGCGCCAGCAGCCCCCGACTAGCGGGAGGGCCTCTCTACAATGAGCAGTTCTTC. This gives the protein CASSPRLAGGPLYNEQFF.